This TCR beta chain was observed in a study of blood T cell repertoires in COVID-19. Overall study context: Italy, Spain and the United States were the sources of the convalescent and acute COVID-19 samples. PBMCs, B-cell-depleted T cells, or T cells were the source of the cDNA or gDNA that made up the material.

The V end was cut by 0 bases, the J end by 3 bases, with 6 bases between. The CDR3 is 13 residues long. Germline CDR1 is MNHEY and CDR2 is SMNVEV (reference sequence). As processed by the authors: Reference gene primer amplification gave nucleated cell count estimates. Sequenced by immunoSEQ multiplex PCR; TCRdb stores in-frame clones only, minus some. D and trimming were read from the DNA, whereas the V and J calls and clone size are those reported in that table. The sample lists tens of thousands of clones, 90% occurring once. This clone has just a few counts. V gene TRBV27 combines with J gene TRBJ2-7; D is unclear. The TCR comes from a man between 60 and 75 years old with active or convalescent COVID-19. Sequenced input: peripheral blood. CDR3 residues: CASSLSLSYEQYF. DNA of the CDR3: TGTGCCAGCAGTTTATCGCTTAGCTACGAGCAGTACTTC.